This record covers a single TCR beta chain. This clonotype was seen many times. This receptor's antigen is unknown. No much larger clone is present one base from it, and per-base qualities are unavailable. This specimen belongs to a study of CD8 T cells in ankylosing spondylitis (dated by TCRdb to about 2017). With respect to the entire study: T cell receptor beta repertoires were profiled in healthy donors and ankylosing spondylitis patients so that disease-linked TCR variants could be found. The full study cohort comprised around 25 ankylosing spondylitis patients and 85 to 120 healthy donors. Peripheral blood was sampled, and synovial fluid was also collected from ankylosing spondylitis patients. Results and caveats for the whole study, not just this receptor: Some motif variants were previously reported in synovial fluid and blood of reactive arthritis patients, suggesting common disease-initiation mechanisms. The disease-linked clones were reported as significantly enriched in matched synovial fluid samples from ankylosing spondylitis patients. Blood from ankylosing spondylitis patients appeared to be characterized by a TCR beta motif composed of about eight highly homologous amino acid variants. In peripheral blood, the disease-linked clones were found at relatively low frequencies and had a CD8+ phenotype.

Sequenced on an Illumina HiSeq 2500. Quantitative 5'-RACE with molecular barcodes was the method used to prepare the TCR beta libraries. In the original analysis: A new computational method based on a probabilistic model of VDJ rearrangement was used to identify disease-linked TCR variants. TCRdb reworked the public reads: Q25 trimming with fastp, MiXCR clone assembly, productive beta chains retained. Rows with a matching CDR3 protein are joined into one entry that keeps the most common DNA and genes. It is TCRdb's table, rather than the study itself, that gives the V and J calls and clone size. This sample is represented by fewer than 550,000 distinct CDR3 sequences; about 5.2% of them were singletons. Of the sample, approximately 4% falls within the top ten clones. The germline V gene encodes CDR1 SGHNT and CDR2 YYREEE (reference sequence). V was cut back by 4 bases and J by 0 bases, leaving a gap of 13 bases between them. From the cysteine through the phenylalanine, the CDR3 covers 16 amino acids. The retained sequence is limited to the CDR3, 48 bases, with the frame set at the first base.

This chain is built from TRBV5-4 and TRBJ2-2, with the D gene not confidently named. Sequencing used blood, either unsorted or a sorted T cell fraction (not recorded which). The receptor was derived from a male donor with ankylosing spondylitis. The DNA sequence is as follows: TGTGCCAGCAGCAGGCTACTTTCAACGAACACCGGGGAGCTGTTTTTT. It specifies CASSRLLSTNTGELFF. The full variable domain, with segments outside the CDR3 supplied by the reference TRBV5-4 and TRBJ2-2 proteins, appears as ETGVTQSPTHLIKTRGQQVTLRCSSQSGHNTVSWYQQALGQGPQFIFQYYREEENGRGNFPPRFSGLQFPNYSSELNVNALELDDSALYLCASSRLLSTNTGELFFGEGSRLTVL.